The 30 T cell receptor beta chains in this list originate from one sample, sequenced in a study of vaccination and CD4 T cells after COVID-19. Once obtained from cultured CD4+ T cells, the DNA was sequenced using the Oncomine TCR Beta short-read assay. Each CDR3 protein is one row after TCRdb ran MiXCR on the PCR reads. The sample lists about 19,000 distinct CDR3 sequences, approximately 40% occurring once. The treatment is: roughly 11-day PBMC culture with coronavirus spike peptide pools or control peptides (ViraFEST assay). For these TCRs, the target antigens are not known. Specimen: CD4+ T cells from blood, cultured in vitro, collected after SARS-CoV-2 vaccination. Receptors originate from a human donor who had recovered from COVID-19.

The chain combines TRBV7-2 with TRBJ1-2; no reliable D call. CDR1 SGHTA and CDR2 FQGNSA come from the germline V gene. The CDR3 is 12 residues long. Trimming took off 1 base at V and 6 bases at J, with 6 bases between the two ends. The CDR3 nucleotides are TGTGCCAGCAGCTTAGAGTGGAATGGCTACACCTTC. This encodes CASSLEWNGYTF.

V is TRBV20-1 and J is TRBJ2-5, with TRBD2 identical over 7 bases. V lost 3 bases, J lost 2 bases, and 12 bases stayed unmatched. The CDR3 sequence is 16 residues long. CDR1 and CDR2 from the germline V gene are DFQATT and SNEGSKA (reference sequence). The CDR3: CSASIPGGPGQETQYF. The DNA of the CDR3 is TGCAGTGCTAGTATTCCGGGGGGACCTGGGCAAGAGACCCAGTACTTC.

The J gene is TRBJ1-2, the V gene TRBV18; D gene ambiguous. V lost 3 bases to trimming and J lost 14 bases, with 19 bases between them. Germline V lookup: CDR1 KGHSH, CDR2 LQKENI. The CDR3 length is 13 residues. CDR3 residues: CASSPTESAGETF. The CDR3 DNA is TGTGCCAGCTCACCGACCGAAAGTGCCGGAGAAACCTTC.

The CDR3: CASSLRQGIYEQYF. The CDR3 bases are TGTGCCAGCAGCCTCAGGCAGGGAATCTACGAGCAGTACTTC. The rearrangement uses TRBV7-2 and TRBJ2-7, with TRBD1 as a possible D gene (5 bases). V was shortened by 5 bases and J by 3 bases, with 14 bases between the two germline ends. From germline, CDR1 is SGHTA and CDR2 FQGNSA. This CDR3 has 14 amino acids.

V usage is TRBV5-1 and J usage is TRBJ1-1; D may be TRBD1 (5 bases). This CDR3 comprises 13 residues. The germline gives CDR1 SGHRS, CDR2 YFSETQ. Trimming pared 4 bases from V and 8 bases from J, leaving 15 bases between. CDR3 amino acids: CASSQDTSIEAFF. The CDR3 DNA reads as TGCGCCAGCAGCCAGGACACTTCAATAGAAGCTTTCTTT. The full variable domain, its missing parts supplied by reference TRBV5-1 and TRBJ1-1, is KAGVTQTPRYLIKTRGQQVTLSCSPISGHRSVSWYQQTPGQGLQFLFEYFSETQRNKGNFPGRFSGRQFSNSRSEMNVSTLELGDSALYLCASSQDTSIEAFFGQGTRLTVV.

The rearrangement uses TRBV7-9 and TRBJ2-3, with 7 bases lining up with TRBD1. The CDR3 is 16 amino acids. Germline V lookup: CDR1 SEHNR, CDR2 FQNEAQ (reference sequence). The trim removed 6 bases at V and 9 bases at J, leaving 18 bases unmatched. The CDR3, as DNA: TGTGCCAGCAGTTCATCAGGACAGGTTCTGGGGGACACGCAGTATTTT. Amino acids: CASSSSGQVLGDTQYF.

The chain is built from TRBV7-2 and TRBJ2-1; 7 positions match TRBD2. The CDR3 has 13 amino acids. The V gene end was trimmed by 6 bases and the J gene end by 6 bases; junction bases not matched to a gene: 5. Germline-derived CDR1 and CDR2 are SGHTA and FQGNSA. The DNA of the CDR3 is TGTGCCAGCAGTTCTAGCGGCGGCAATGAGCAGTTCTTC. Encoded protein: CASSSSGGNEQFF. The full variable domain, with the rest looked up from reference TRBV7-2 and TRBJ2-1, is GAGVSQSPSNKVTEKGKDVELRCDPISGHTALYWYRQSLGQGLEFLIYFQGNSAPDKSGLPSDRFSAERTGGSVSTLTIQRTQQEDSAVYLCASSSSGGNEQFFGPGTRLTVL.

The chain is built from TRBV7-6 and TRBJ2-5; 14 bases fit TRBD2. The CDR3 loop spans 16 amino acids. The germline V gene has CDR1 SGHVS and CDR2 FNYEAQ. The junction had 6 bases not matched to a gene; V was cut back by 5 bases and J by 4 bases. The CDR3 nucleotides read TGTGCCAGCAGCCCACACGGGACTAGCGGGAGAGAGACCCAGTACTTC. Translation: CASSPHGTSGRETQYF.

This sequence joins TRBV20-1 and TRBJ2-5, with D perhaps TRBD1 or TRBD2 (5 bases each). Germline CDR1 DFQATT, CDR2 SNEGSKA (reference sequence). The CDR3 length is 15 residues. The V end lost 6 bases, the J end lost 5 bases, and 22 bases lay between the germline ends. The CDR3 DNA reads TGCAGTGCCGCGGACAATGGGCTAGCAGGCGAGACCCAGTACTTC. Its translation: CSAADNGLAGETQYF.

The table lists this clonotype with a few counts. The chain employs TRBV19 and TRBJ1-2; TRBD1 matches 8 bases. There are 15 residues in the CDR3. Germline lookup yields CDR1 LNHDA and CDR2 SQIVND (reference sequence). V lost 5 bases to trimming and J lost 8 bases; unmatched junction nucleotides: 13. The CDR3 here is CASSATSGGSGGYTF. DNA for the CDR3: TGTGCCAGTAGTGCTACCTCAGGGGGCTCCGGGGGCTACACCTTC. Full variable domain (remainder filled in from reference TRBV19 and TRBJ1-2): DGGITQSPKYLFRKEGQNVTLSCEQNLNHDAMYWYRQDPGQGLRLIYYSQIVNDFQKGDIAEGYSVSREKKESFPLTVTSAQKNPTAFYLCASSATSGGSGGYTFGSGTRLTVV.

The chain has TRBV7-2 and TRBJ2-7, with TRBD2 matching over 14 bases. The CDR3 is made up of 17 amino acids. The V and J ends lost 2 bases and 4 bases, in that order; junction bases with no gene match: 7. Germline CDR1 and CDR2: SGHTA and FQGNSA. Here the CDR3 reads CASSLTIRTSGGYEQYF. The CDR3 DNA is TGTGCCAGCAGCTTAACGATAAGGACTAGCGGGGGGTACGAGCAGTACTTC.

This clonotype was detected only once. J is TRBJ1-2 and V is TRBV4-1, with TRBD1 as a possible D gene (5 bases). Looked up from germline, CDR1 is MGHRA and CDR2 is YSYEKL. The CDR3 length is 18 residues. V was trimmed by 2 bases and J by 3 bases, leaving 22 bases between them. In DNA, the CDR3 is TGCGCCAGCAGCCAAAGGTGGGGACCCTCCTTTCGGGACTATGGCTACACCTTC. It specifies CASSQRWGPSFRDYGYTF.

This clonotype was counted only a few times. The chain combines TRBV6-1 with TRBJ1-5; D gene unclear. The V gene's germline CDR1 is MNHNS and CDR2 SASEGT. Between the trimmed V and J ends, which lost 6 bases and 4 bases, there was a span of 4 bases. The CDR3 loop spans 11 amino acids. CDR3 DNA sequence: TGTGCCAGCAGCGAAAATCAGCCCCAGCATTTT. Translating gives CASSENQPQHF.

The table lists this clonotype with a few counts. The chain couples TRBV24-1 to TRBJ1-5; a weak D match, TRBD1 (5 bases). This CDR3 comprises 14 residues. V dropped 4 bases and J dropped 1 base, with 7 bases sitting between them. Germline CDR1 and CDR2: KGHDR and SFDVKD. CDR3 sequence (DNA): TGTGCCACCAGTGACCGGGACAGCAATCAGCCCCAGCATTTT. Its translation: CATSDRDSNQPQHF.

The rearrangement uses TRBV20-1 and TRBJ2-5, with 8 bases that match TRBD2. The CDR3 covers 14 residues. Germline assignment: CDR1 DFQATT and CDR2 SNEGSKA (reference sequence). V dropped 0 bases and J dropped 1; count of bases not matched to a gene: 1. The CDR3 region is CSARDGTSQETQYF. As DNA, the CDR3 is TGCAGTGCTAGAGATGGGACTAGCCAAGAGACCCAGTACTTC.

A few counts support this clonotype. This chain joins TRBV5-4 and TRBJ1-2; D might be TRBD1 (6 bases). The germline V gene has CDR1 SGHNT and CDR2 YYREEE (reference sequence). The CDR3 is 15 amino acids. V lost 5 bases and J 4 bases, leaving 18 bases between the germline ends. The CDR3 sequence is CASRLTGSQFYGYTF. The CDR3 coding sequence is TGTGCCAGCAGGTTAACAGGGTCACAATTCTATGGCTACACCTTC.

The chain uses TRBV19 and TRBJ1-5; 8 bases line up with TRBD1. The trim removed 3 bases at V and 2 bases at J, leaving 3 bases unmatched. The germline V gene encodes CDR1 LNHDA and CDR2 SQIVND (reference sequence). The CDR3 length is 15 residues. The CDR3 DNA is TGTGCCAGTAGTATTCGGGGACAGGGCAATCAGCCCCAGCATTTT. Translated: CASSIRGQGNQPQHF.

This clonotype turned up a few times. CDR3 sequence (DNA): TGTGCCAGCACTCAGGACAGTGGGGGCAATCAGCCCCAGCATTTT. Protein: CASTQDSGGNQPQHF. V usage is TRBV2 and J usage is TRBJ1-5, with D perhaps TRBD1 (6 bases). V gave up 7 bases and J gave up 2 bases, with 15 bases separating them. Germline values: CDR1 SNHLY, CDR2 FYNNEI. This CDR3 spans 15 amino acids.

V usage is TRBV6-1 and J usage is TRBJ1-2; TRBD1 aligns across 10 bases. With V trimmed by 6 bases and J by 5 bases, 6 bases remained unmatched. This CDR3 comprises 14 residues. Germline V gene data show CDR1 as MNHNS and CDR2 as SASEGT. CDR3 nucleotides: TGTGCCAGCAGCCGGACAGGGGGTGGGTATGGCTACACCTTC. Amino acid sequence: CASSRTGGGYGYTF.

This clonotype has just a few counts. The V call is TRBV19, the J call TRBJ1-2; D gene unclear. Germline CDR1 reads LNHDA; CDR2 reads SQIVND (reference sequence). Trimming removed 3 bases from V and 3 bases from J, with 2 bases in between. The CDR3 totals 11 residues. CDR3 nucleotide sequence: TGTGCCAGTAGTATGGACTATGGCTACACCTTC. This sequence encodes CASSMDYGYTF.

This clonotype has just a few counts. This chain links TRBV19 with TRBJ2-7; the D gene could be TRBD1 or TRBD2 (5 bases each). From germline, CDR1 is LNHDA and CDR2 SQIVND (reference sequence). The CDR3 runs to 15 residues. The ends were cut back, 5 bases at V and 6 bases at J, with 20 bases in the middle. CDR3 in DNA: TGTGCCAGTAGTCCACCGAGGGGTTCCACGGGCGAGCAGTACTTC. It yields the protein CASSPPRGSTGEQYF.

This clonotype was observed a handful of times. The CDR3 loop reads CASSQAQEQYF. The CDR3 DNA sequence: TGTGCCAGCAGCCAAGCGCAGGAGCAGTACTTC. This rearrangement joins TRBV7-2 to TRBJ2-7, with no clear D. CDR1 is SGHTA and CDR2 is FQGNSA in the germline V gene. With 5 bases removed from V and 7 bases from J, the gap between germline ends came to 9 bases. The CDR3 length is 11 residues.

In this sample, this clonotype turned up a few times. The V and J genes are TRBV7-9 and TRBJ2-7; TRBD1 is a possible D gene (5 bases). This CDR3 spans 14 amino acids. Germline-derived CDR1 and CDR2 are SEHNR and FQNEAQ (reference sequence). V lost 3 bases to trimming and J lost 0 bases, with 9 bases between them. As DNA, the CDR3 is TGTGCCAGCAGCTTGACAGCGTACTCCTACGAGCAGTACTTC. Its translation is CASSLTAYSYEQYF.

Only a few counts were recorded for this clonotype. The rearrangement links TRBV27 to TRBJ1-2; TRBD1 matches at 10 bases. The germline CDR1 and CDR2 sequences are MNHEY and SMNVEV (reference sequence). Trimming took 5 bases from V and 4 from J; bases not matched to a gene: 4. The CDR3 has 14 residues. As DNA, the CDR3 is TGTGCCAGCAGTATAGGACAGGGGGTCTATGGCTACACCTTC. It yields the protein CASSIGQGVYGYTF.

The V call is TRBV7-8, the J call TRBJ2-1, with 10 bases fitting TRBD2. The J segment lost 7 bases and the V segment lost 4 bases, leaving 7 bases of the junction unmatched. This CDR3 region has 15 residues. The germline V gene encodes CDR1 SGHVS and CDR2 FQNEAQ. CDR3 region: CASSSPTSGQNEQFF. The DNA for the CDR3 is TGTGCCAGCAGCTCGCCGACTAGCGGGCAGAATGAGCAGTTCTTC.

This chain joins TRBV30 and TRBJ2-2; no firm D call. CDR3 length: 11 amino acids. CDR1 is GTSNPN and CDR2 is SVGIG in the germline V gene (reference sequence). CDR3 residues: CASVWAGELFF. The CDR3, as DNA: TGTGCTTCGGTTTGGGCCGGGGAGCTGTTTTTT.

V usage is TRBV9 and J usage is TRBJ2-1, with D maybe TRBD2 (6 bases). CDR3 length: 15 residues. The V gene lost 4 bases and the J gene lost 7 bases, with 18 bases spanning the gap. Looked up from germline, CDR1 is SGDLS and CDR2 is YYNGEE. The CDR3 sequence is CASSPQFGSGNEQFF. The CDR3 region has the DNA TGTGCCAGCAGCCCCCAATTCGGGAGTGGTAATGAGCAGTTCTTC.

The chain uses TRBV7-2 and TRBJ1-2, with 10 bases aligning to TRBD1. There are 14 residues in the CDR3. Germline values: CDR1 SGHTA, CDR2 FQGNSA. V gave up 5 bases and J gave up 6 bases; unmatched junction bases: 6. In DNA, the CDR3 is TGTGCCAGCAGCCCTGACAGGGGGCAGGATGGCTACACCTTC. Its translation is CASSPDRGQDGYTF.

The V and J genes are TRBV4-1 and TRBJ2-2; no clear D. The germline V and J ends were trimmed by 0 bases and 1 base, with 3 bases remaining between them. This CDR3 has 14 amino acids. The germline V gene has CDR1 MGHRA and CDR2 YSYEKL. The CDR3 sequence: CASSQDGNTGELFF. CDR3 DNA: TGCGCCAGCAGCCAAGACGGGAACACCGGGGAGCTGTTTTTT.

In its sample, this clonotype is medium-sized. V is TRBV24-1 and J is TRBJ1-5, with unresolved D. Germline CDR1 is KGHDR and CDR2 is SFDVKD. The CDR3 consists of 13 residues. With 7 bases removed from V and 9 bases from J, the gap between germline ends came to 15 bases. This chain's CDR3 is CATRNRLRVPQHF. CDR3 DNA sequence: TGTGCCACCAGGAATAGGTTAAGGGTGCCCCAGCATTTT.